The text below deals with one TCR beta chain. The data stem from a study of blood T cell repertoires in COVID-19. Looking at the study overall: Sources were T cells, B-cell-depleted T cells, or PBMCs; the material itself was cDNA or gDNA.

Per the original data handling: Estimated nucleated cell counts came from reference gene primer amplification. Here immunoSEQ multiplex PCR was the method, and the copy in TCRdb shows in-frame clones only, minus some. V, J and clone size are those of that table, while D and trimming were read from the DNA. Here the sample spans a few hundred thousand clones, 85% to 90% being singletons. The TCR sequence derives from a man between 35 and 55 years old who had recovered from COVID-19. Specimen: PBMCs or T cells enriched from blood (not recorded which).

CDR3: CASRTGMNQPQHF. The CDR3 coding sequence is TGTGCCAGCAGGACAGGGATGAATCAGCCCCAGCATTTT. The chain joins TRBV2 to TRBJ1-5, with 7 bases aligning to TRBD1. The CDR3 runs to 13 residues. V dropped 6 bases and J dropped 4; count of bases not matched to a gene: 3. Germline V gene lookup returns CDR1 SNHLY and CDR2 FYNNEI.